This entry lists 10 T cell receptor beta chains sequenced from one sample in a study of blood T cells in healthy people across ages. A second about 7 to 11 cycle PCR used barcoded and J-beta primers. TCRdb passed the 5' RACE reads through MiXCR, listing each CDR3 protein once. This repertoire shows about 800,000 distinct CDR3 sequences, roughly 64% found once; its top ten account for approximately 21%. The sample consisted of blood. These receptors all come from a man aged 25 to 45 in good health.

J is TRBJ2-7 and V is TRBV7-2; 9 nucleotides align to TRBD1. V gave up 3 bases and J gave up 5 bases; unmatched junction bases: 8. Germline V gives CDR1 SGHTA, CDR2 FQGNSA. The CDR3 contains 15 residues. CDR3 sequence: CASSFGDRQGDEQYF. CDR3 sequence (DNA): TGTGCCAGCAGCTTCGGGGACCGACAGGGGGACGAGCAGTACTTC.

The CDR3 region is CATSRDWQSYEQYF. CDR3 in DNA: TGTGCCACCAGCAGAGATTGGCAGTCCTACGAGCAGTACTTC. This chain links TRBV15 with TRBJ2-7; no clear D. The V and J ends lost 0 bases and 1 base respectively, with 7 bases between them. The length of the CDR3 is 14 residues. Looked up from germline, CDR1 is LNHNV and CDR2 is YYDKDF (reference sequence).

This clonotype was found a few times. This chain joins TRBV29-1 and TRBJ2-7; D is unclear. V lost 3 bases and J 4 bases, leaving 7 bases between the germline ends. The CDR3 is made up of 11 amino acids. Looked up from germline, CDR1 is SQVTM and CDR2 is ANQGSEA. The CDR3 sequence: CSVEVLYEQYF. CDR3 nucleotide sequence: TGCAGCGTTGAGGTCCTTTACGAGCAGTACTTC.

The chain joins TRBV29-1 to TRBJ1-1; D is undetermined. Trimming shortened V by 6 bases and J by 0 bases, and 5 bases separated the two germline ends. The germline CDR1 and CDR2 sequences are SQVTM and ANQGSEA. The CDR3 length is 11 residues. CDR3 sequence (DNA): TGCAGCGTCGTAGTGAACACTGAAGCTTTCTTT. Translating gives CSVVVNTEAFF.

This chain connects TRBV7-2 to TRBJ1-5; TRBD1 aligns across 7 bases. Losses at the gene ends were 5 bases for V and 0 bases for J; bases not matched to a gene: 4. CDR1 and CDR2 from the germline V gene are SGHTA and FQGNSA. The CDR3 extends over 15 amino acids. The CDR3 spells CASSTGQNSNQPQHF. The CDR3 DNA is TGTGCCAGCAGCACGGGACAGAATAGCAATCAGCCCCAGCATTTT.

The chain has TRBV5-1 and TRBJ2-5; D perhaps matches TRBD1 (5 bases). Judging by the DNA end, TRBJ2-7 fits better; the J call may be wrong. The CDR3 consists of 14 residues. Germline assignment: CDR1 SGHRS and CDR2 YFSETQ. The DNA for the CDR3 is TGCGCCAGCAGCTTGGCCTTAGGGGCGCGCGAGCAGTACTTC. It encodes CASSLALGAREQYF.

This clonotype was counted once. In DNA, the CDR3 is TGCGCCAGCAGCCAACTCGGACAGGGCCCGAACACCGGGGAGCTGTTTTTT. Protein: CASSQLGQGPNTGELFF. The genes are TRBV4-1 and TRBJ2-2; TRBD1 matches 8 bases. CDR3 length equals 17 residues. Germline values: CDR1 MGHRA, CDR2 YSYEKL. The V segment lost 2 bases and the J segment 0 bases; nucleotides outside the gene matches: 5.

The rearrangement links TRBV9 to TRBJ2-7, with 7 bases that match TRBD1. This CDR3 comprises 15 residues. Losses at the gene ends were 3 bases for V and 0 bases for J; bases not matched to a gene: 6. Germline V gene lookup returns CDR1 SGDLS and CDR2 YYNGEE. This chain's CDR3 is CASSGHRTGSYEQYF. Here the CDR3 DNA reads TGTGCCAGCAGCGGACATCGGACAGGCTCCTACGAGCAGTACTTC. Full variable domain (remainder filled in from reference TRBV9 and TRBJ2-7): DSGVTQTPKHLITATGQRVTLRCSPRSGDLSVYWYQQSLDQGLQFLIQYYNGEERAKGNILERFSAQQFPDLHSELNLSSLELGDSALYFCASSGHRTGSYEQYFGPGTRLTVT.

The V and J genes are TRBV20-1 and TRBJ2-4; the match to TRBD2 covers 9 bases. The J call may be faulty, since TRBJ2-5 better matches the DNA end. Germline CDR1 reads DFQATT; CDR2 reads SNEGSKA (reference sequence). The CDR3 has 15 residues. CDR3 DNA: TGCAGTGCTATGAAGTTAGCGGGAGCCCCAGAGACCCAGTACTTC. This sequence encodes CSAMKLAGAPETQYF.

The V call is TRBV30, the J call TRBJ1-2, with 9 bases aligning to TRBD1. V trimming: 3 bases; J trimming: 4 bases; junction bases outside the gene matches: 6. Germline values: CDR1 GTSNPN, CDR2 SVGIG (reference sequence). The CDR3 has 14 amino acids. The CDR3 nucleotides are TGTGCCTGGAGGAGGACAGGGGAGGGCTATGGCTACACCTTC. Translation gives CAWRRTGEGYGYTF.